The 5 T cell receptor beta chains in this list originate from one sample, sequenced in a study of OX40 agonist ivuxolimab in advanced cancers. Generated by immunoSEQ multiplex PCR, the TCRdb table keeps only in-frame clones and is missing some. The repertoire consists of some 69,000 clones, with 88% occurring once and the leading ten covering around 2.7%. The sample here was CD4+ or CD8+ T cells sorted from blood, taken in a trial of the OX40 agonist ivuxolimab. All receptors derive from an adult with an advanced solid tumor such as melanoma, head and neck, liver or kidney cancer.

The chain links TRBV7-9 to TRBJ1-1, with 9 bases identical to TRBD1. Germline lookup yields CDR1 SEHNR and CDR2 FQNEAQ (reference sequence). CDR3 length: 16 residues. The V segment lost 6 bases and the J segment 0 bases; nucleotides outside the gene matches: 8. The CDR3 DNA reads TGTGCCAGCAGTCCCGGGACAGGGTTAATGAACACTGAAGCTTTCTTT. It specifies CASSPGTGLMNTEAFF.

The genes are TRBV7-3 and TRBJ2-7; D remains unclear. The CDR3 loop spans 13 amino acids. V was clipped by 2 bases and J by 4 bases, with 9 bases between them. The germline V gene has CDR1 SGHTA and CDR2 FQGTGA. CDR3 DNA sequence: TGTGCCAGCAGCTTAGGCACGGAGTACGAGCAGTACTTC. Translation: CASSLGTEYEQYF. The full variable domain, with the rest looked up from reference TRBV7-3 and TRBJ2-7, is GAGVSQTPSNKVTEKGKYVELRCDPISGHTALYWYRQSLGQGPEFLIYFQGTGAADDSGLPNDRFFAVRPEGSVSTLKIQRTERGDSAVYLCASSLGTEYEQYFGPGTRLTVT.

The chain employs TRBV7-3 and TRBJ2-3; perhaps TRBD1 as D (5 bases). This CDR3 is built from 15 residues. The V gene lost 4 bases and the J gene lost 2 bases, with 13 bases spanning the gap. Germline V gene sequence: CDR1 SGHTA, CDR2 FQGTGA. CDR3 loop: CASSSRVGYTDTQYF. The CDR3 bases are TGTGCCAGCAGCTCCAGGGTCGGCTACACAGATACGCAGTATTTT.

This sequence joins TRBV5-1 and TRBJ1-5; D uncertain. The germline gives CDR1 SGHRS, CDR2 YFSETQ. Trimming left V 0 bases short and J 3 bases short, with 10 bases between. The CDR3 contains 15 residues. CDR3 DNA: TGCGCCAGCAGCTTGGAAGGAGGCCTCAATCAGCCCCAGCATTTT. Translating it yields CASSLEGGLNQPQHF.

Here the CDR3 reads CASSYAGTPSYNEQFF. In nucleotides, the CDR3 is TGTGCCAGCAGTTACGCCGGGACCCCTTCCTACAATGAGCAGTTCTTC. J is TRBJ2-1 and V is TRBV6-5, with D perhaps given as TRBD1 or TRBD2 (5 bases each). Trimming took 2 bases from V and 1 from J, leaving 12 bases between them. Germline CDR1 MNHEY, CDR2 SVGAGI. The CDR3 loop spans 16 amino acids.